What follows are 8 T cell receptor beta chains derived from one specimen sequenced in a study of T cell changes during pregnancy in multiple sclerosis (dated by TCRdb to 2018 to 2020). Libraries were made using the immunoSEQ multiplex PCR assay. TCRdb retrieved this table from immuneACCESS and kept in-frame rearrangements only. Not all clones are present; in checked studies, unresolved V genes account for under half, and no reason is known for the remainder. The sample profile shows 69,000 or so clones; roughly 90% of them were found once. Around 0.27% of the sample rests with the top ten. This sample comprised CD4+ T cells from peripheral blood mononuclear cells, obtained in the third trimester of pregnancy. All receptors derive from a female donor in good health, enrolled as a control in a pregnancy study.

The gene calls are TRBV6-5 and TRBJ1-2; D is possibly TRBD1 (5 bases). The V end was cut by 9 bases, the J end by 5 bases, with 10 bases between. Germline V CDR1 and CDR2: MNHEY, SVGAGI. CDR3 size: 11 residues. For the CDR3, the DNA is TGTGCCAGTCAATCAGGGTATGGCTACACCTTC. As protein: CASQSGYGYTF.

V is TRBV18 and J is TRBJ1-5; no definite D call. Germline-derived CDR1 and CDR2 are KGHSH and LQKENI. CDR3 length: 15 amino acids. The V end lost 5 bases, the J end lost 0 bases, and 11 bases lay between the germline ends. CDR3 DNA: TGTGCCAGCTCAAGCTCGGAGTATAGCAATCAGCCCCAGCATTTT. Its protein is CASSSSEYSNQPQHF.

The chain uses TRBV2 and TRBJ2-5; 7 nucleotides match TRBD2. The CDR3 has 16 residues. From germline, CDR1 is SNHLY and CDR2 FYNNEI. V gave up 10 bases and J gave up 1 base; unmatched junction bases: 15. CDR3: CAIQGRGPDSQETQYF. Written as DNA, the CDR3 is TGTGCCATCCAAGGGAGGGGACCTGACAGCCAAGAGACCCAGTACTTC.

The chain employs TRBV6-1 and TRBJ1-1, with 7 positions matching TRBD1. The CDR3 has 14 amino acids. The germline CDR1 and CDR2 sequences are MNHNS and SASEGT. V was pared by 5 bases and J by 0 bases, with 3 bases of the junction left unmatched. The DNA of the CDR3 is TGTGCCAGCAGTTGGACAGGCTTGAACACTGAAGCTTTCTTT. It yields the protein CASSWTGLNTEAFF.

This chain joins TRBV7-2 and TRBJ1-2; maybe TRBD1 (5 bases). Per germline, CDR1 SGHTA and CDR2 FQGNSA. Trimming stripped 7 bases from V and 5 bases from J, with 17 bases between. The CDR3 has 14 residues. CDR3 protein: CASTNRGGGYGYTF. CDR3 DNA sequence: TGTGCCAGCACGAACCGGGGGGGAGGGTATGGCTACACCTTC.

V is TRBV7-2 and J is TRBJ2-7, with TRBD1 as a possible D gene (6 bases). The CDR3 totals 15 residues. V lost 4 bases to trimming and J lost 3 bases, with 16 bases between them. The V gene's germline CDR1 is SGHTA and CDR2 FQGNSA. The CDR3 region has the DNA TGTGCCAGCAGCTCATCAGGGGATCCCAACTACGAGCAGTACTTC. This gives the protein CASSSSGDPNYEQYF.

J is TRBJ1-1 and V is TRBV2, with no clear D. The CDR3 is made up of 13 amino acids. Trimming left V 4 bases short and J 6 bases short, with 12 bases between. CDR1 and CDR2 from the germline V gene are SNHLY and FYNNEI. This CDR3 reads CASSAFGEPEAFF. The CDR3 nucleotides are TGTGCCAGCAGTGCCTTCGGTGAGCCTGAAGCTTTCTTT.

The chain employs TRBV5-1 and TRBJ2-7, with D unresolved. Per germline, CDR1 SGHRS and CDR2 YFSETQ. V lost 1 base and J lost 3, with 11 bases in between. The CDR3 runs to 14 residues. CDR3 sequence reads: CASSLLSLNYEQYF. CDR3 nucleotide sequence: TGCGCCAGCAGCTTGTTGTCCCTAAACTACGAGCAGTACTTC.